A selection of T cell receptor beta chains follows, all from one sample in a study of blood T cell repertoires in COVID-19. Profiled with immunoSEQ multiplex PCR; TCRdb holds only in-frame clones, not every one. The table includes 250,000 or so clones, 85% to 90% detected once. Sequencing was performed on PBMCs or T cells enriched from blood (not recorded which). These receptors all come from a woman between 25 and 40 years old with acute COVID-19. CDR3s include the opening cysteine and the closing phenylalanine or tryptophan. Each record gives: J gene, D gene, V gene, clone size, CDR3 DNA, CDR3 protein. D genes are given only for firm matches. Some rows have no size entry. The others give once, few or many, or a class for an expanded clone.

j_gene: TRBJ2-2
d_gene: TRBD2
v_gene: TRBV7-3
abundance: once
CDR3nt: TGTGCCAGCAGCTTATCTACTAGCGGGAGACGATGGACCGGGGAGCTGTTTTTT
CDR3aa: CASSLSTSGRRWTGELFF

j_gene: TRBJ2-7
d_gene: NA
v_gene: TRBV21-1
abundance: NA
CDR3nt: TGTGCCAGCAGTCCCGGGTGCTTTGTGTGGTACGAGCAGTACTTC
CDR3aa: CASSPGCFVWYEQYF

j_gene: TRBJ2-1
d_gene: TRBD2
v_gene: TRBV25-1
abundance: NA
CDR3nt: TGTGCCAGCAGTGACCAGACTAGCGGGCCCTATCTGTTCTTC
CDR3aa: CASSDQTSGPYLFF

j_gene: TRBJ1-6
d_gene: NA
v_gene: TRBV27
abundance: once
CDR3nt: TGTGCCAGCAGTTTGGCAGGGAAACCCCTCCACTTT
CDR3aa: CASSLAGKPLHF

j_gene: TRBJ1-2
d_gene: TRBD1
v_gene: TRBV10-3
abundance: few
CDR3nt: TGTGCCATCAGTGAGTCGGACAGGGGCTATGGCTACACCTTC
CDR3aa: CAISESDRGYGYTF

j_gene: TRBJ2-1
d_gene: TRBD2
v_gene: TRBV6-2/TRBV6-3
abundance: NA
CDR3nt: TGTGCCAGCAGTTACGTTGGTGTTAGCGGGAGGGCCGAAAATGAGCAGTTCTTC
CDR3aa: CASSYVGVSGRAENEQFF

j_gene: TRBJ1-1
d_gene: NA
v_gene: TRBV9
abundance: once
CDR3nt: TGTGCCAGCAGCGTTTACTCGAACACTGAAGCTTTCTTT
CDR3aa: CASSVYSNTEAFF

j_gene: TRBJ2-3
d_gene: TRBD2
v_gene: TRBV11-2
abundance: once
CDR3nt: TGTGCCAGCACCAATAAAGCGGGGAACACAGATACGCAGTATTTT
CDR3aa: CASTNKAGNTDTQYF

j_gene: TRBJ2-2
d_gene: TRBD1
v_gene: TRBV24-1
abundance: once
CDR3nt: TGTGCCACCAGTGATTCCGGGACAGGGGGTTACGGGGAGCTGTTTTTT
CDR3aa: CATSDSGTGGYGELFF

j_gene: TRBJ2-3
d_gene: NA
v_gene: TRBV15
abundance: NA
CDR3nt: TGTGCCACCAGCGTCCGGAGGGCCCTCGGCACAGATACGCAGTATTTT
CDR3aa: CATSVRRALGTDTQYF

j_gene: TRBJ1-3
d_gene: NA
v_gene: TRBV29-1
abundance: NA
CDR3nt: TGCAGCGTTGTGGGGGGGTACTCTGGAAACACCATATATTTT
CDR3aa: CSVVGGYSGNTIYF

j_gene: TRBJ2-1
d_gene: TRBD2
v_gene: TRBV7-7
abundance: NA
CDR3nt: TGTGCCAGCAGCTTAGATTCCGGGGGGGGCTCCTACAATGAGCAGTTCTTC
CDR3aa: CASSLDSGGGSYNEQFF

j_gene: TRBJ1-6
d_gene: TRBD1
v_gene: TRBV24-1
abundance: NA
CDR3nt: TGTGCCACCAGTGATTTGAGGGGACAGGGGATGAATTCACCCCTCCACTTT
CDR3aa: CATSDLRGQGMNSPLHF

j_gene: TRBJ2-7
d_gene: NA
v_gene: TRBV7-6
abundance: NA
CDR3nt: TGTGCCAGCAGCTTAGGACCGGGACAGGACGGGAGGGAGCAGTACTTC
CDR3aa: CASSLGPGQDGREQYF

j_gene: TRBJ2-7
d_gene: TRBD2
v_gene: TRBV19
abundance: NA
CDR3nt: TGTGCCAGTAGTGTCCGTCCCGGGACTAGCGGGAGTATGCACGAGCAGTACTTC
CDR3aa: CASSVRPGTSGSMHEQYF

j_gene: TRBJ2-3
d_gene: NA
v_gene: TRBV5-1
abundance: once
CDR3nt: TGCGCCAGCAGTCGGGACTTTGGGGGAGATACGCAGTATTTT
CDR3aa: CASSRDFGGDTQYF

j_gene: TRBJ2-7
d_gene: NA
v_gene: TRBV7-9
abundance: NA
CDR3nt: TGTGCCAGCAGCCCCGGTCTCGCGGACGAGCAGTACTTC
CDR3aa: CASSPGLADEQYF

j_gene: TRBJ2-7
d_gene: NA
v_gene: TRBV6-2/TRBV6-3
abundance: NA
CDR3nt: TGTGCCAGCAGTTACTCGAGGACTTTCAGCTCCTACGAGCAGTACTTC
CDR3aa: CASSYSRTFSSYEQYF

j_gene: TRBJ2-3
d_gene: TRBD2
v_gene: TRBV3-1/TRBV3-2
abundance: NA
CDR3nt: TGTGCCAGCAGCCCCCGGGGGGAAACAGATACGCAGTATTTT
CDR3aa: CASSPRGETDTQYF

j_gene: TRBJ2-7
d_gene: TRBD2
v_gene: TRBV4-1
abundance: NA
CDR3nt: TGCGCCAGCAGCCAGCTAGCGGGAGGGGGCTCGGGCTACGAGCAGTACTTC
CDR3aa: CASSQLAGGGSGYEQYF

j_gene: TRBJ1-1
d_gene: NA
v_gene: TRBV7-9
abundance: NA
CDR3nt: TGTGCCAGCAGCTTAGAGGCGGGGGCCGACACTGAAGCTTTCTTT
CDR3aa: CASSLEAGADTEAFF

j_gene: TRBJ2-1
d_gene: TRBD1
v_gene: TRBV2
abundance: NA
CDR3nt: TGTGCCAGCAGTGAAAACAGGGGTCAGAACAATGAGCAGTTCTTC
CDR3aa: CASSENRGQNNEQFF

j_gene: TRBJ1-2
d_gene: TRBD1
v_gene: TRBV7-9
abundance: NA
CDR3nt: TGTGCCAGCAGCTTAGCGAGTGGACAGGCCCATGGCTACACCTTC
CDR3aa: CASSLASGQAHGYTF

j_gene: TRBJ2-7
d_gene: NA
v_gene: TRBV4-1
abundance: NA
CDR3nt: TGCGCCAGCAGCTCGGGGGTAACCTACGAGCAGTACTTC
CDR3aa: CASSSGVTYEQYF

j_gene: TRBJ1-1
d_gene: TRBD1
v_gene: TRBV7-6
abundance: NA
CDR3nt: TGTGCCAGCAGCTCATCAGGGGGAGGTAACACTGAAGCTTTCTTT
CDR3aa: CASSSSGGGNTEAFF

j_gene: TRBJ2-3
d_gene: TRBD1
v_gene: TRBV5-6
abundance: few
CDR3nt: TGTGCCAGCAGCTTTCAGGGGGCAACAGATACGCAGTATTTT
CDR3aa: CASSFQGATDTQYF

j_gene: TRBJ2-1
d_gene: NA
v_gene: TRBV6-5
abundance: NA
CDR3nt: TGTGCCAGCAGTCCAGGACAACTGGGAAACAATGAGCAGTTCTTC
CDR3aa: CASSPGQLGNNEQFF

j_gene: TRBJ1-5
d_gene: NA
v_gene: TRBV6-5
abundance: NA
CDR3nt: TGTGCCAGCAGCCGAAGCATGGGCAATCAGCCCCAGCATTTT
CDR3aa: CASSRSMGNQPQHF

j_gene: TRBJ1-2
d_gene: NA
v_gene: TRBV6-4
abundance: NA
CDR3nt: TGTGCCAGCAGTGACTCGAACAGTCAAGCTAACTATGGCTACACCTTC
CDR3aa: CASSDSNSQANYGYTF

j_gene: TRBJ1-2
d_gene: NA
v_gene: TRBV6-5
abundance: NA
CDR3nt: TGTGCCAGCAGTTACTCTCCACCGCAGATCTCCTATGGCTACACCTTC
CDR3aa: CASSYSPPQISYGYTF

j_gene: TRBJ2-2
d_gene: NA
v_gene: TRBV28
abundance: NA
CDR3nt: TGTGCCAGCAGTTTGGCCCCGATAAGCGGGGAGCTGTTTTTT
CDR3aa: CASSLAPISGELFF

j_gene: TRBJ1-4
d_gene: NA
v_gene: TRBV7-2
abundance: NA
CDR3nt: TGTGCCAGCAGCCACCAGCAGGGTAATGAAAAACTGTTTTTT
CDR3aa: CASSHQQGNEKLFF

j_gene: TRBJ1-3
d_gene: TRBD1
v_gene: TRBV6-1
abundance: NA
CDR3nt: TGTGCCAGCAGTGGGTTTGGGACAGGGGACGGAAACACCATATATTTT
CDR3aa: CASSGFGTGDGNTIYF

j_gene: TRBJ2-4
d_gene: TRBD2
v_gene: TRBV7-2
abundance: NA
CDR3nt: TGTGCCAGCAGCCCCCAGGGACTAGCGGTGACGGCCGGAAACATTCAGTACTTC
CDR3aa: CASSPQGLAVTAGNIQYF

j_gene: TRBJ2-1
d_gene: NA
v_gene: TRBV7-2
abundance: NA
CDR3nt: TGTGCCAGCAGCAACCCGTTTACGGGAAATGAGCAGTTCTTC
CDR3aa: CASSNPFTGNEQFF

j_gene: TRBJ2-1
d_gene: NA
v_gene: TRBV3-1/TRBV3-2
abundance: once
CDR3nt: TGTGCCAGCAGCCAAGAATCTCCGGGGGTCGATGAGCAGTTCTTC
CDR3aa: CASSQESPGVDEQFF

j_gene: TRBJ2-1
d_gene: NA
v_gene: TRBV30
abundance: NA
CDR3nt: TGTGCCTGGAACAACAGGATCGCTGAGCAGTTCTTC
CDR3aa: CAWNNRIAEQFF

j_gene: TRBJ1-3
d_gene: NA
v_gene: TRBV7-9
abundance: once
CDR3nt: TGTGCCAGCAGCTTAGCACAGGGCAGCTCTGGAAACACCATATATTTT
CDR3aa: CASSLAQGSSGNTIYF

j_gene: TRBJ2-6
d_gene: NA
v_gene: TRBV15
abundance: NA
CDR3nt: TGTGCCACCAGCAGGGCACGGGGGGACAGGTCCTCTGGGGCCAACGTCCTGACTTTC
CDR3aa: CATSRARGDRSSGANVLTF

j_gene: TRBJ1-5
d_gene: NA
v_gene: TRBV24-1
abundance: few
CDR3nt: TGTGCCACCAGTGATAATTGGGCAGACAATCAGCCCCAGCATTTT
CDR3aa: CATSDNWADNQPQHF

j_gene: TRBJ2-7
d_gene: NA
v_gene: TRBV25-1
abundance: NA
CDR3nt: TGTGCCAGCAGTGTGACAGGTTCCTACGAGCAGTACTTC
CDR3aa: CASSVTGSYEQYF

j_gene: TRBJ1-2
d_gene: TRBD1
v_gene: TRBV10-3
abundance: NA
CDR3nt: TGTGCCATCAGTGAGCCGGGACAGGCCCAAGGGTATGGCTACACCTTC
CDR3aa: CAISEPGQAQGYGYTF

j_gene: TRBJ1-3
d_gene: NA
v_gene: TRBV7-8
abundance: NA
CDR3nt: TGTGCCAGCAGCTTGGGAGGGGCCCTTGGGGACACCATATATTTT
CDR3aa: CASSLGGALGDTIYF

j_gene: TRBJ2-1
d_gene: NA
v_gene: TRBV14
abundance: NA
CDR3nt: TGTGCCAGCAGCCAAGATATCGGTACCTACAATGAGCAGTTCTTC
CDR3aa: CASSQDIGTYNEQFF

j_gene: TRBJ2-7
d_gene: NA
v_gene: TRBV28
abundance: NA
CDR3nt: TGTGCCAGCAGTTTACCCCTCCGGTGGGAGGCAACCTACGAGCAGTACTTC
CDR3aa: CASSLPLRWEATYEQYF

j_gene: TRBJ2-2
d_gene: TRBD1
v_gene: TRBV9
abundance: NA
CDR3nt: TGTGCCAGCAGCGTAGAAGGGGACAGCCCCCTTTGGGACACCGGGGAGCTGTTTTTT
CDR3aa: CASSVEGDSPLWDTGELFF

j_gene: TRBJ2-7
d_gene: TRBD1
v_gene: TRBV5-6
abundance: NA
CDR3nt: TGTGCCAGCAACCTACGGACAGGGTTGTTCGAGCAGTACTTC
CDR3aa: CASNLRTGLFEQYF

j_gene: TRBJ2-6
d_gene: NA
v_gene: TRBV27
abundance: NA
CDR3nt: TGTGCCAGCATGAGCGGGCTACGCTCTGGGGCCAACGTCCTGACTTTC
CDR3aa: CASMSGLRSGANVLTF

j_gene: TRBJ1-6
d_gene: NA
v_gene: TRBV3-1/TRBV3-2
abundance: few
CDR3nt: TGTGCCAGCAGCCAAGGTTTATCAGGGGATGGTTCACCCCTCCACTTT
CDR3aa: CASSQGLSGDGSPLHF

j_gene: TRBJ1-6
d_gene: TRBD1
v_gene: TRBV3-1/TRBV3-2
abundance: NA
CDR3nt: TGTGCCAGCAGCCAAGACAGGGGGCATTCACCCCTCCACTTT
CDR3aa: CASSQDRGHSPLHF

j_gene: TRBJ2-1
d_gene: TRBD1
v_gene: TRBV7-3
abundance: once
CDR3nt: TGTGCCAGCAGCGACCCCGGGACAGGGTACAATGAGCAGTTCTTC
CDR3aa: CASSDPGTGYNEQFF